The 16 T cell receptor beta chains presented below share a single source sample, sequenced in a study of shared clonotypes between healthy human individuals. Assay: immunoSEQ multiplex PCR; the TCRdb copy retains only in-frame clones and omits some. The sample comprises about 2.1 million clones, just over 90% of which are singletons, and around 1.7% rests with the top ten. Cells designated naive CD8 were CD45RO-negative and were positively selected for CCR7, with terminally differentiated effector memory CD45RA+ cells excluded. The material sequenced was naive CD8+ T cells from PBMCs. These receptors all stem from a man between 18 and 29 years old in good health. Some clones in this sample may be carry-over from other donors' samples.

The chain joins TRBV10-3 to TRBJ2-3; the match to TRBD2 covers 15 bases. This CDR3 region has 15 residues. V lost 5 bases, J lost 5 bases, and 2 bases stayed unmatched. Germline CDR1 is ENHRY and CDR2 is SYGVKD. This CDR3 reads CAISPGLAGGDTQYF. The DNA for the CDR3 is TGTGCCATCAGTCCGGGACTAGCGGGAGGAGATACGCAGTATTTT.

This clone was observed a few times. The sample holds other DNA sequences that translate to the same CDR3. This sequence joins TRBV10-3 and TRBJ1-1; D is ambiguous. V lost 5 bases to trimming and J lost 5 bases, with 12 bases between them. Germline V gene data show CDR1 as ENHRY and CDR2 as SYGVKD. The CDR3 runs 13 residues. CDR3 coding DNA: TGTGCCATCAGTCCCCGCGGCGATACTGAAGCTTTCTTT. It translates to CAISPRGDTEAFF.

The CDR3 DNA sequence: TGCGCCAGCAGCTCTATTCCCGGACCCCCCACAGATACGCAGTATTTT. Translating it yields CASSSIPGPPTDTQYF. V and J are TRBV4-1 and TRBJ2-3; D is uncertain. Trimming pared 5 bases from V and 2 bases from J, leaving 17 bases between. The CDR3 consists of 16 residues. Germline-derived CDR1 and CDR2 are MGHRA and YSYEKL.

This sequence joins TRBV27 and TRBJ2-5, with D maybe TRBD1 (6 bases). CDR1 is MNHEY and CDR2 is SMNVEV in the germline V gene (reference sequence). V dropped 4 bases and J dropped 2 bases, with 17 bases sitting between them. The CDR3 is 16 residues long. The CDR3 DNA follows: TGTGCCAGCAGTTACCTACCGACAGGACCTCAAGAGACCCAGTACTTC. It translates to CASSYLPTGPQETQYF.

V gene TRBV5-6 combines with J gene TRBJ1-1, with D tentatively TRBD1 (6 bases). The CDR3 runs 14 residues. Trimming left V 3 bases short and J 0 bases short, with 9 bases between. Per the germline V gene, CDR1 is SGHDT and CDR2 is YYEEEE. The CDR3 protein is CASSSGGMNTEAFF. The CDR3 bases are TGTGCCAGCAGCTCTGGGGGCATGAACACTGAAGCTTTCTTT.

The rearrangement uses TRBV28 and TRBJ2-1; D is unresolved. This CDR3 spans 11 amino acids. V was cut by 6 bases and J by 4 bases, with 4 bases left in between. Germline CDR1 and CDR2: MDHEN and SYDVKM. CDR3: CASSHYNEQFF. The CDR3 DNA reads as TGTGCCAGCAGCCATTACAATGAGCAGTTCTTC.

The chain uses TRBV5-1 and TRBJ1-2; weak D call: TRBD1 (5 bases). Germline V CDR1 and CDR2: SGHRS, YFSETQ. V gave up 0 bases and J gave up 3 bases, with 15 bases separating them. There are 16 residues in the CDR3. DNA for the CDR3: TGCGCCAGCAGCTTGGCCCCTTTGTTGGGGGACTATGGCTACACCTTC. Its protein product is CASSLAPLLGDYGYTF.

The rearrangement uses TRBV7-9 and TRBJ1-2; D is undetermined. The CDR3 contains 13 residues. Germline V gene sequence: CDR1 SEHNR, CDR2 FQNEAQ (reference sequence). V lost 2 bases and J lost 5, with 9 bases in between. CDR3 bases: TGTGCCAGCAGCTTATCAATGGATTATGGCTACACCTTC. Its protein product is CASSLSMDYGYTF.

V is TRBV4-2 and J is TRBJ2-2, with D perhaps matching TRBD1 or TRBD2 (5 bases each). Trimming pared 4 bases from V and 0 bases from J, leaving 15 bases between. CDR3 size: 17 residues. The germline V gene encodes CDR1 LGHNA and CDR2 YNFKEQ. CDR3 bases: TGTGCCAGCAGCCCTCGTGTGGGACCTTCGAACACCGGGGAGCTGTTTTTT. Translation gives CASSPRVGPSNTGELFF.

This sequence joins TRBV29-1 and TRBJ2-2, with TRBD1 identical over 7 bases. This CDR3 is 13 amino acids long. The V and J ends lost 3 bases and 6 bases, in that order; junction bases with no gene match: 4. Germline CDR1 is SQVTM and CDR2 is ANQGSEA. Here the CDR3 reads CSVEGTVPGELFF. CDR3 in DNA: TGCAGCGTTGAGGGGACAGTCCCCGGGGAGCTGTTTTTT.

The chain is built from TRBV4-3 and TRBJ2-5; D perhaps matches TRBD1 (6 bases). This CDR3 region has 16 residues. V shed 3 bases and J shed 0 bases, with 14 bases lying between them. Per germline, CDR1 LGHNA and CDR2 YSLEER. This CDR3 is CASSHMAGDHQETQYF. Here the CDR3 DNA reads TGCGCCAGCAGCCATATGGCAGGGGACCACCAAGAGACCCAGTACTTC.

V gene TRBV7-2 combines with J gene TRBJ2-1; D remains ambiguous. Germline loops: CDR1 SGHTA, CDR2 FQGNSA. Trimming cost V 1 base and J 0 bases, with 4 bases left between them. The CDR3 runs 14 residues. The CDR3 spells CASSLEYSYNEQFF. CDR3 nucleotides: TGTGCCAGCAGCTTAGAATACTCCTACAATGAGCAGTTCTTC.

In its sample, this clone was seen once. This sequence joins TRBV6-5 and TRBJ2-1; D is unclear. Deletions cut 6 bases from V and 4 bases from J, with 16 bases between. The CDR3 contains 15 residues. Germline assignment: CDR1 MNHEY and CDR2 SVGAGI. The CDR3 sequence: CASRNGRAPYNEQFF. The CDR3 DNA sequence: TGTGCCAGCAGGAACGGCAGAGCTCCTTACAATGAGCAGTTCTTC.

The V call is TRBV27, the J call TRBJ2-1; TRBD2 agrees at 10 bases. V trimming: 3 bases; J trimming: 8 bases; junction bases outside the gene matches: 10. Germline V gene lookup returns CDR1 MNHEY and CDR2 SMNVEV (reference sequence). CDR3 size: 16 residues. The CDR3 coding sequence is TGTGCCAGCAGTTTTGACGCTAGCGGGAGCTCCTATGAGCAGTTCTTC. It translates to CASSFDASGSSYEQFF.

The chain links TRBV7-8 to TRBJ2-1; the match to TRBD2 covers 11 bases. V shed 1 base, J shed 6 bases, and the junction held 2 bases outside the gene matches. CDR3 size: 15 residues. Per the germline V gene, CDR1 is SGHVS and CDR2 is FQNEAQ. CDR3 DNA: TGTGCCAGCAGCTTAGGACTAGCGGGGAGCAATGAGCAGTTCTTC. Amino acids: CASSLGLAGSNEQFF.

The chain combines TRBV16 with TRBJ1-5; D gene unclear. The germline V gene encodes CDR1 KGHSY and CDR2 FQNENV. This CDR3 is built from 15 residues. V lost 0 bases to trimming and J lost 0 bases, with 6 bases between them. CDR3 loop: CASSQSQVSNQPQHF. The CDR3 DNA is TGTGCCAGCAGCCAATCGCAGGTTAGCAATCAGCCCCAGCATTTT.